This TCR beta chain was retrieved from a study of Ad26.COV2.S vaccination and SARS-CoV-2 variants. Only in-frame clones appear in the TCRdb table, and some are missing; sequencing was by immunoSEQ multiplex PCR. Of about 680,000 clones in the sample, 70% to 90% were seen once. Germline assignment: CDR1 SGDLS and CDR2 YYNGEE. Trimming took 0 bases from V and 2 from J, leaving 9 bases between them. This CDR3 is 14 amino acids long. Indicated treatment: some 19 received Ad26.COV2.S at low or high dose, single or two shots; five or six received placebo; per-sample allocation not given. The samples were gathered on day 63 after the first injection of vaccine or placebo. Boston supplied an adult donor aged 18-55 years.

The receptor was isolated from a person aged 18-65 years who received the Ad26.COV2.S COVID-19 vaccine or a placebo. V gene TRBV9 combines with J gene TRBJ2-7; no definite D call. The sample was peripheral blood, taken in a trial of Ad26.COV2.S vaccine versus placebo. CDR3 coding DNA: TGTGCCAGCAGCGTAGATATGGGCACCTACGAGCAGTACTTC. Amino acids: CASSVDMGTYEQYF.